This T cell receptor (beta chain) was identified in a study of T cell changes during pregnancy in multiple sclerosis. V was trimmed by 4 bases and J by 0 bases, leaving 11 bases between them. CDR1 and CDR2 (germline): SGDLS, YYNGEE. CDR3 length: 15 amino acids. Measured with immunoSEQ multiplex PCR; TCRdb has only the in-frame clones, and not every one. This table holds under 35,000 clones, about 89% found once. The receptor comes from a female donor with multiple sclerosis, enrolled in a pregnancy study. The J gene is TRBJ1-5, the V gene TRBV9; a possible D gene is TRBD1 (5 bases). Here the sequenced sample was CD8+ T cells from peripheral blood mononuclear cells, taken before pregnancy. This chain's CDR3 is CASSSDTGSNQPQHF. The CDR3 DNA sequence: TGTGCCAGCAGCTCGGACACCGGTAGCAATCAGCCCCAGCATTTT.